The 29 T cell receptor beta chains given below trace back to one sample, sequenced in a study of blood T cell repertoires in COVID-19. The protocol was immunoSEQ multiplex PCR, while the TCRdb copy is restricted to in-frame clones and leaves out a portion. The sample records 250,000 to 350,000 clones, around nine tenths being singletons. Source material: peripheral blood. The receptors were sampled from a woman aged 40 to 50 who had recovered from COVID-19.

The chain carries TRBV27 and TRBJ2-5, with D possibly matching TRBD2 (5 bases). V was cut by 5 bases and J by 5 bases, with 18 bases left in between. In germline, CDR1 is MNHEY, CDR2 SMNVEV (reference sequence). The CDR3 totals 15 residues. The DNA of the CDR3 is TGTGCCAGCAGTGCCCGGACTCCCGGGGTTGAGACCCAGTACTTC. It yields the protein CASSARTPGVETQYF.

The chain is built from TRBV7-3 and TRBJ2-5; 11 bases are a match to TRBD1. With 5 bases clipped from V and 2 bases from J, the junction kept 4 bases outside the gene matches. CDR3 length: 15 amino acids. CDR1 is SGHTA, CDR2 FQGTGA, per germline. DNA of the CDR3: TGTGCCAGCAGCCCCGGGACAGGGGGACAAGAGACCCAGTACTTC. Protein product: CASSPGTGGQETQYF. Combining the CDR3 with reference TRBV7-3 and TRBJ2-5 gives the whole variable domain GAGVSQTPSNKVTEKGKYVELRCDPISGHTALYWYRQSLGQGPEFLIYFQGTGAADDSGLPNDRFFAVRPEGSVSTLKIQRTERGDSAVYLCASSPGTGGQETQYFGPGTRLLVL.

This clone was seen a few times. The V gene is TRBV11-3, the J gene TRBJ2-7; 9 bases line up with TRBD2. Germline values: CDR1 SGHNT, CDR2 YENEEA. Trimming cost V 8 bases and J 4 bases; bases outside gene matches: 18. This CDR3 comprises 17 residues. The CDR3: CASRGGSSGSKQYEQYF. DNA of the CDR3: TGTGCCAGCCGGGGTGGGAGTAGCGGGAGTAAACAGTACGAGCAGTACTTC.

The V and J genes are TRBV11-3 and TRBJ1-1; 7 positions agree with TRBD1. The V gene end was trimmed by 7 bases and the J gene end by 5 bases; junction bases not matched to a gene: 7. The CDR3 sequence is 13 residues long. In germline, CDR1 is SGHNT, CDR2 YENEEA. CDR3 sequence: CASTETQGTEAFF. The CDR3 nucleotides read TGTGCCAGCACCGAAACACAGGGGACTGAAGCTTTCTTT.

The chain recombines TRBV12-3 or TRBV12-4 with TRBJ1-3; D gene uncertain. Trimming cost V 7 bases and J 4 bases, with 8 bases left between them. The CDR3 contains 12 residues. As DNA, the CDR3 is TGTGCCAGCACCCTCGGGGGAAACACCATATATTTT. Its protein is CASTLGGNTIYF.

The V gene is TRBV6-6, the J gene TRBJ1-6; D remains ambiguous. With 6 bases removed from V and 5 bases from J, the gap between germline ends came to 17 bases. This CDR3 has 16 residues. CDR1 and CDR2 from the germline V gene are MNHNY and SVGAGI (reference sequence). CDR3 amino acids: CASSHVGSPDNSPLHF. The CDR3 nucleotides read TGTGCCAGCAGCCACGTCGGGTCTCCCGATAATTCACCCCTCCACTTT.

The rearrangement uses TRBV2 and TRBJ2-3; D not certain. The V gene's germline CDR1 is SNHLY and CDR2 FYNNEI. CDR3 size: 12 residues. The ends were cut back, 7 bases at V and 3 bases at J, with 8 bases in the middle. The DNA for the CDR3 is TGTGCCAGCAAGTCAGAAACAGATACGCAGTATTTT. It codes for CASKSETDTQYF.

DNA for the CDR3: TGTGCCATCAGTTTGGACGGGAGTAACCAGCCCCAGCATTTT. Translated, it gives CAISLDGSNQPQHF. The chain carries TRBV10-3 and TRBJ1-5; no clear D. CDR1 ENHRY and CDR2 SYGVKD come from the germline V gene. This CDR3 comprises 14 residues. V lost 5 bases to trimming and J lost 7 bases, with 15 bases between them.

This clone was found once. The chain combines TRBV19 with TRBJ1-2, with a possible D match to TRBD1 (6 bases). The CDR3 length is 15 residues. The germline V gene encodes CDR1 LNHDA and CDR2 SQIVND (reference sequence). Trimming removed 3 bases from V and 7 bases from J, with 18 bases in between. The CDR3 reads CASSIPGQGIGGYTF. DNA of the CDR3: TGTGCCAGTAGTATCCCAGGGCAGGGGATCGGTGGCTACACCTTC.

This chain uses TRBV11-2 with TRBJ1-2; D may be TRBD1 (6 bases). The CDR3 runs to 13 residues. Trimming removed 6 bases from V and 2 bases from J, with 10 bases in between. Germline V gene lookup returns CDR1 SGHAT and CDR2 FQNNGV. The CDR3 is CASSGQPNYGYTF. CDR3 nucleotides: TGTGCCAGCAGTGGACAGCCAAACTATGGCTACACCTTC.

This chain links TRBV4-1 with TRBJ2-1; the match to TRBD2 covers 8 bases. The CDR3 has 16 residues. J lost 8 bases, V lost 4 bases, and 13 bases had no gene match. In germline, CDR1 is MGHRA, CDR2 YSYEKL. The CDR3, as DNA: TGCGCCAGCAGCCCTAGGACTAGCAAGGGTGGAGATGAGCAGTTCTTC. Its protein is CASSPRTSKGGDEQFF.

V is TRBV29-1 and J is TRBJ2-7; the D gene is possibly TRBD2 (6 bases). Trimming pared 0 bases from V and 7 bases from J, leaving 13 bases between. Per germline, CDR1 SQVTM and CDR2 ANQGSEA. CDR3 size: 13 residues. In nucleotides, the CDR3 is TGCAGCGTTGAAGATGGGGCGGGACGGGAGCAGTACTTC. Amino acids: CSVEDGAGREQYF.

This clone was seen a few times. This chain connects TRBV5-5 to TRBJ1-5; D perhaps matches TRBD1 (5 bases). Germline CDR1 is SGHKS and CDR2 is YYEKEE (reference sequence). V was trimmed by 0 bases and J by 5 bases, leaving 9 bases between them. The CDR3 loop spans 14 amino acids. In nucleotides, the CDR3 is TGTGCCAGCAGCTTGGTCGGGGGGGATCAGCCCCAGCATTTT. This encodes CASSLVGGDQPQHF.

The chain combines TRBV7-3 with TRBJ2-3; 12 bases are shared with TRBD2. With V trimmed by 5 bases and J by 0 bases, 3 bases remained unmatched. CDR3 length: 16 amino acids. Germline CDR1 and CDR2: SGHTA and FQGTGA. CDR3 bases: TGTGCCAGCAGCCCCGGACTAGCGGGAAGCACAGATACGCAGTATTTT. Translated: CASSPGLAGSTDTQYF. The whole variable domain, filled in from reference TRBV7-3 and TRBJ2-3, reads GAGVSQTPSNKVTEKGKYVELRCDPISGHTALYWYRQSLGQGPEFLIYFQGTGAADDSGLPNDRFFAVRPEGSVSTLKIQRTERGDSAVYLCASSPGLAGSTDTQYFGPGTRLTVL.

The chain combines TRBV5-1 with TRBJ1-4, with D tentatively TRBD1 (6 bases). The V and J ends lost 5 bases and 7 bases respectively, with 15 bases between them. This CDR3 comprises 14 residues. Looked up from germline, CDR1 is SGHRS and CDR2 is YFSETQ. CDR3 residues: CASRSGTLSEKLFF. CDR3 DNA: TGCGCCAGCAGGTCCGGGACATTGTCTGAAAAACTGTTTTTT. The variable domain in full, with the rest retrieved from reference TRBV5-1 and TRBJ1-4, is KAGVTQTPRYLIKTRGQQVTLSCSPISGHRSVSWYQQTPGQGLQFLFEYFSETQRNKGNFPGRFSGRQFSNSRSEMNVSTLELGDSALYLCASRSGTLSEKLFFGSGTQLSVL.

V usage is TRBV28 and J usage is TRBJ1-5; the D gene is possibly TRBD1 (5 bases). Between the trimmed V and J ends, which lost 3 bases and 0 bases, there was a span of 12 bases. CDR1 is MDHEN, CDR2 SYDVKM, per germline. The CDR3 is 16 amino acids. The CDR3 loop is CASSFGGTHSNQPQHF. DNA of the CDR3: TGTGCCAGCAGTTTCGGAGGGACCCATAGCAATCAGCCCCAGCATTTT.

The chain recombines TRBV4-1 with TRBJ2-5; 9 nucleotides match TRBD2. Germline V CDR1 and CDR2: MGHRA, YSYEKL. CDR3 size: 19 residues. V lost 3 bases and J lost 0; bases outside the gene matches: 14. This CDR3 is CASSQSWLAGRSHQETQYF. As DNA, the CDR3 is TGCGCCAGCAGCCAGTCATGGCTAGCGGGAAGAAGCCACCAAGAGACCCAGTACTTC.

The rearrangement uses TRBV27 and TRBJ1-1, with D possibly TRBD1 on 5 matching bases. Trimming pared 3 bases from V and 0 bases from J, leaving 11 bases between. The germline V gene encodes CDR1 MNHEY and CDR2 SMNVEV (reference sequence). This CDR3 spans 15 amino acids. CDR3 protein: CASSFGGGVNTEAFF. CDR3 nucleotides: TGTGCCAGCAGTTTTGGGGGAGGGGTGAACACTGAAGCTTTCTTT.

This chain uses TRBV10-2 with TRBJ1-4; 10 bases are shared with TRBD1. Losses at the gene ends were 8 bases for V and 0 bases for J; bases not matched to a gene: 3. CDR3 length: 15 residues. The germline V gene encodes CDR1 WSHSY and CDR2 SAAADI. DNA of the CDR3: TGCGCCAGCGGCGGACAGGGGGCAACTAATGAAAAACTGTTTTTT. Translating it yields CASGGQGATNEKLFF.

V is TRBV28 and J is TRBJ2-7; 7 bases fit TRBD1. V was pared by 4 bases and J by 1 base, with 4 bases of the junction left unmatched. Germline V CDR1 and CDR2: MDHEN, SYDVKM. The CDR3 runs 14 residues. The CDR3 loop reads CASSWGTVSYEQYF. The CDR3 DNA reads TGTGCCAGCAGTTGGGGGACAGTTTCCTACGAGCAGTACTTC. The entire variable domain, with the rest obtained from reference TRBV28 and TRBJ2-7, is as follows: DVKVTQSSRYLVKRTGEKVFLECVQDMDHENMFWYRQDPGLGLRLIYFSYDVKMKEKGDIPEGYSVSREKKERFSLILESASTNQTSMYLCASSWGTVSYEQYFGPGTRLTVT.

The chain uses TRBV21-1 and TRBJ2-1; TRBD1 is taken as the D call from the table, unchecked against the DNA. TRBV21-1 is given as a pseudogene. CDR3 length: 17 amino acids. CDR3 DNA: TGTGCCAGCAGCAAAGGGGCGGGGACAGGGGCCTACAATGAGCAGTTCTTC. It codes for CASSKGAGTGAYNEQFF.

The chain uses TRBV7-6 and TRBJ2-3, with 9 bases identical to TRBD2. V was clipped by 6 bases and J by 2 bases; unmatched bases: 6. This CDR3 region has 15 residues. Per germline, CDR1 SGHVS and CDR2 FNYEAQ. CDR3 in amino acids: CASSRTSDPTDTQYF. In DNA form, the CDR3 reads TGTGCCAGCAGTCGGACTAGCGATCCCACAGATACGCAGTATTTT.

V usage is TRBV5-1 and J usage is TRBJ2-5, with TRBD1 identical over 7 bases. The CDR3 consists of 15 residues. CDR1 and CDR2 (germline): SGHRS, YFSETQ. The V gene end was trimmed by 0 bases and the J gene end by 3 bases; junction bases not matched to a gene: 5. The CDR3 DNA reads as TGCGCCAGCAGCTTGGCCGGGACAGATGAAGAGACCCAGTACTTC. Protein sequence: CASSLAGTDEETQYF.

In this sample, this clone turned up once. The CDR3 reads CSVVQGPSTDTQYF. CDR3 sequence (DNA): TGCAGCGTTGTACAGGGACCTAGCACAGATACGCAGTATTTT. The V and J genes are TRBV29-1 and TRBJ2-3, with D perhaps matching TRBD1 (6 bases). This CDR3 is 14 amino acids long. V was pared by 4 bases and J by 0 bases, with 11 bases between. Per germline, CDR1 SQVTM and CDR2 ANQGSEA.

This chain connects TRBV27 to TRBJ2-3; TRBD2 matches at 11 bases. CDR1 is MNHEY, CDR2 SMNVEV, per germline (reference sequence). J lost 3 bases, V lost 4 bases, and 9 bases had no gene match. The CDR3 runs 17 residues. CDR3 sequence reads: CASSSTYSGRGTDTQYF. CDR3 coding DNA: TGTGCCAGCAGTTCCACCTATAGCGGGAGGGGGACAGATACGCAGTATTTT.

V usage is TRBV4-1 and J usage is TRBJ2-1, with no clear D. Germline CDR1 MGHRA, CDR2 YSYEKL. This CDR3 has 12 amino acids. Trimming removed 1 base from V and 7 bases from J, with 5 bases in between. The CDR3 region is CASSQGGNEQFF. The CDR3 bases are TGCGCCAGCAGCCAAGGAGGTAATGAGCAGTTCTTC.

The chain uses TRBV5-4 and TRBJ1-3, with a possible D match to TRBD1 (5 bases). The CDR3 has 15 amino acids. V shed 4 bases and J shed 0 bases, with 11 bases lying between them. CDR1 and CDR2 from the germline V gene are SGHNT and YYREEE (reference sequence). In DNA form, the CDR3 reads TGTGCCAGCAGCGCGGACACGGTCTCTGGAAACACCATATATTTT. Its protein product is CASSADTVSGNTIYF.

This chain uses TRBV6-2 or TRBV6-3 with TRBJ2-7; 10 nucleotides align to TRBD2. This CDR3 spans 16 amino acids. Trimming removed 0 bases from V and 2 bases from J; junction bases left unmatched: 4. Germline CDR1 and CDR2: MNHEY and SVGEGT. CDR3 DNA: TGTGCCAGCAGTTACTCGAAGCTAGCGGGAGCCTACGAGCAGTACTTC. This sequence encodes CASSYSKLAGAYEQYF.

The chain carries TRBV6-5 and TRBJ2-1; maybe TRBD1 (5 bases). Trimming removed 2 bases at V and 8 bases at J, with 10 bases between. Germline CDR1 and CDR2: MNHEY and SVGAGI. CDR3 length: 13 residues. For the CDR3, the DNA is TGTGCCAGCAGTTACCAGGGTTTCGATGAGCAGTTCTTC. Its protein product is CASSYQGFDEQFF.